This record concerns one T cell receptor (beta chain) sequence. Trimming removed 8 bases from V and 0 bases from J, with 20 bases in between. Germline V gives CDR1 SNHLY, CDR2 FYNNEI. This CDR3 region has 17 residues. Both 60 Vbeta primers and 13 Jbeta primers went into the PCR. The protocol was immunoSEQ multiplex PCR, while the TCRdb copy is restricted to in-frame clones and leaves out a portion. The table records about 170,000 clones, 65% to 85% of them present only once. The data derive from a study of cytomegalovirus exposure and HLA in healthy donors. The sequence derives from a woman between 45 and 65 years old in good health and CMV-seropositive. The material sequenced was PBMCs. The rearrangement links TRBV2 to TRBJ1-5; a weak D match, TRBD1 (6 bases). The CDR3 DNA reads TGTGCCAGCCACCCGGGGGGCCCCAAGCCTAGCAATCAGCCCCAGCATTTT. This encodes CASHPGGPKPSNQPQHF.